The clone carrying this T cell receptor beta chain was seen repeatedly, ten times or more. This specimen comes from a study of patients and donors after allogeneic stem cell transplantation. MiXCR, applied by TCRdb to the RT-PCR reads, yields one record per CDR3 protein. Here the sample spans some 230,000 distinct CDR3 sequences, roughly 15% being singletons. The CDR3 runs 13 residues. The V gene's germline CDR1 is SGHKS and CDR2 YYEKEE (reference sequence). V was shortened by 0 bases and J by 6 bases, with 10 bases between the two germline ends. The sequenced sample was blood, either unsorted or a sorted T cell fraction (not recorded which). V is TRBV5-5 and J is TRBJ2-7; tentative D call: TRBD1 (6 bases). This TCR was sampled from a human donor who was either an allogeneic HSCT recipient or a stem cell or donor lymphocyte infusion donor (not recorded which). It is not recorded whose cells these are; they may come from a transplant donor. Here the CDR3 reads CASSLDRGFEQYF. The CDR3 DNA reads TGTGCCAGCAGCTTGGATAGGGGGTTCGAGCAGTACTTC.